What follows are 27 T cell receptor beta chains derived from one specimen sequenced in a study of shared clonotypes between healthy human individuals. Assay: immunoSEQ multiplex PCR; the TCRdb copy retains only in-frame clones and omits some. The sample records some 2.3 million clones, 90% to 95% being singletons. The material sequenced was naive CD4+ T cells from PBMCs. Subset of the sample: CD45RA+ positively selected. All receptors come from a man younger than 35 in good health. Some clones in this sample may be carry-over from other donors' samples.

J is TRBJ1-2 and V is TRBV19, with unresolved D. Deletions cut 1 base from V and 4 bases from J, with 10 bases between. The germline CDR1 and CDR2 sequences are LNHDA and SQIVND (reference sequence). The CDR3 is made up of 14 amino acids. As DNA, the CDR3 is TGTGCCAGTAGTATAGGCGGGCACCTCTATGGCTACACCTTC. This sequence encodes CASSIGGHLYGYTF.

The sample holds one count of this clone. The gene calls are TRBV5-1 and TRBJ2-1, with 11 bases identical to TRBD2. Unmatched junction bases numbered 6, after V lost 3 bases and J lost 10 bases. Germline assignment: CDR1 SGHRS and CDR2 YFSETQ. The CDR3 runs to 14 residues. The CDR3 sequence is CASSYLAGGEEQFF. CDR3 DNA sequence: TGCGCCAGCAGCTATCTAGCGGGAGGCGAAGAGCAGTTCTTC. Full variable domain (outside the CDR3, taken from reference TRBV5-1 and TRBJ2-1): KAGVTQTPRYLIKTRGQQVTLSCSPISGHRSVSWYQQTPGQGLQFLFEYFSETQRNKGNFPGRFSGRQFSNSRSEMNVSTLELGDSALYLCASSYLAGGEEQFFGPGTRLTVL.

V usage is TRBV5-1 and J usage is TRBJ2-1, with 14 bases identical to TRBD2. Per the germline V gene, CDR1 is SGHRS and CDR2 is YFSETQ. The trim removed 0 bases at V and 7 bases at J, leaving 3 bases unmatched. The CDR3 is made up of 16 amino acids. DNA for the CDR3: TGCGCCAGCAGCTTGGAGGGGACTAGCGGGAGTAATGAGCAGTTCTTC. Translated, it gives CASSLEGTSGSNEQFF.

This clone was observed once. The same CDR3 arises from other DNA sequences in this sample as well. The chain couples TRBV7-2 to TRBJ2-3, with D uncertain. This CDR3 has 15 amino acids. Germline CDR1 is SGHTA and CDR2 is FQGNSA. Deletions cut 1 base from V and 0 bases from J, with 8 bases between. CDR3 in amino acids: CASSLDGTSTDTQYF. The CDR3 coding sequence is TGTGCCAGCAGCTTAGACGGAACTAGCACAGATACGCAGTATTTT. Supplemented by reference TRBV7-2 and TRBJ2-3, the full variable domain reads GAGVSQSPSNKVTEKGKDVELRCDPISGHTALYWYRQSLGQGLEFLIYFQGNSAPDKSGLPSDRFSAERTGGSVSTLTIQRTQQEDSAVYLCASSLDGTSTDTQYFGPGTRLTVL.

The rearrangement links TRBV27 to TRBJ2-7; 7 bases fit TRBD2. V lost 3 bases, J lost 5 bases, and 7 bases stayed unmatched. Germline V gene sequence: CDR1 MNHEY, CDR2 SMNVEV (reference sequence). The CDR3 loop spans 14 amino acids. The CDR3 coding sequence is TGTGCCAGCAGTTTTCGGGGGGAGGGCCACGAGCAGTACTTC. Translated: CASSFRGEGHEQYF.

A remark on this clone: This CDR3 is also generated by other DNA sequences in the sample. The chain recombines TRBV20-1 with TRBJ2-7, with D possibly being TRBD1 or TRBD2 (5 bases each). Germline V gives CDR1 DFQATT, CDR2 SNEGSKA (reference sequence). V was cut by 5 bases and J by 4 bases, with 9 bases left in between. The length of the CDR3 is 11 residues. The DNA of the CDR3 is TGCAGTGCTGCGAGGGGTTACGAGCAGTACTTC. This gives the protein CSAARGYEQYF.

Of note for this clone: In the same sample, other DNA sequences code for this CDR3. The rearrangement joins TRBV14 to TRBJ2-5, with D unresolved. Germline CDR1 and CDR2: SGHDN and FVKESK. Trimming left V 3 bases short and J 5 bases short, with 4 bases between. CDR3 length: 11 amino acids. CDR3 DNA: TGTGCCAGCAGCCATGCGGAGACCCAGTACTTC. Translated, it gives CASSHAETQYF. The whole variable domain, remainder taken from reference TRBV14 and TRBJ2-5, is EAGVTQFPSHSVIEKGQTVTLRCDPISGHDNLYWYRRVMGKEIKFLLHFVKESKQDESGMPNNRFLAERTGGTYSTLKVQPAELEDSGVYFCASSHAETQYFGPGTRLLVL.

On this clone: Different DNA sequences within this sample yield the same CDR3. The chain joins TRBV15 to TRBJ2-5, with D tentatively TRBD1 or TRBD2 (6 bases each). Per the germline V gene, CDR1 is LNHNV and CDR2 is YYDKDF (reference sequence). The CDR3 is made up of 15 amino acids. With 0 bases removed from V and 2 bases from J, the gap between germline ends came to 10 bases. In DNA form, the CDR3 reads TGTGCCACCAGCAGAGATAGGAGGGGGCAAGAGACCCAGTACTTC. Translation gives CATSRDRRGQETQYF.

The rearrangement links TRBV18 to TRBJ2-3; perhaps TRBD2 as D (6 bases). V shed 6 bases and J shed 4 bases, with 26 bases lying between them. This CDR3 region has 18 residues. Germline assignment: CDR1 KGHSH and CDR2 LQKENI. The CDR3, as DNA: TGTGCCAGCTCCGTAGCCTATGGACTACCCCCAATCTCAGATACGCAGTATTTT. Translated: CASSVAYGLPPISDTQYF.

As for this clone: Other DNA sequences in the sample encode the same CDR3. V usage is TRBV11-3 and J usage is TRBJ1-1; D is undetermined. The germline CDR1 and CDR2 sequences are SGHNT and YENEEA. The V and J ends lost 4 bases and 1 base respectively, with 4 bases between them. The CDR3 runs 12 residues. Here the CDR3 reads CASSSGNTEAFF. In DNA form, the CDR3 reads TGTGCCAGCAGCTCCGGGAACACTGAAGCTTTCTTT.

V gene TRBV18 combines with J gene TRBJ2-3; 12 nucleotides match TRBD2. This CDR3 is 16 amino acids long. With 2 bases clipped from V and 5 bases from J, the junction kept 5 bases outside the gene matches. Looked up from germline, CDR1 is KGHSH and CDR2 is LQKENI. Written as DNA, the CDR3 is TGTGCCAGCTCACCAGAGACTAGCGGGAGTATAGATACGCAGTATTTT. Protein: CASSPETSGSIDTQYF.

The chain couples TRBV28 to TRBJ1-5; 8 nucleotides line up with TRBD1. Losses at the gene ends were 6 bases for V and 7 bases for J; bases not matched to a gene: 11. Germline V gene data show CDR1 as MDHEN and CDR2 as SYDVKM. The CDR3 is 15 amino acids. The DNA of the CDR3 is TGTGCCAGCAGGTTAACACAGGGGGTAGGACAGCCCCAGCATTTT. The encoded protein is CASRLTQGVGQPQHF.

The CDR3, as DNA: TGTGCCAGCACCCGCGTTGGGGCGCGGGGCTACACCTTC. Protein product: CASTRVGARGYTF. This sequence joins TRBV28 and TRBJ1-2; TRBD1 is a possible D gene (5 bases). In germline, CDR1 is MDHEN, CDR2 SYDVKM. V lost 7 bases to trimming and J lost 8 bases, with 17 bases between them. This CDR3 comprises 13 residues.

The chain couples TRBV28 to TRBJ2-7; the match to TRBD2 covers 10 bases. The V and J ends lost 6 bases and 3 bases, in that order; junction bases with no gene match: 5. Per germline, CDR1 MDHEN and CDR2 SYDVKM. The CDR3 runs 14 residues. The CDR3 sequence is CASRILAGSYEQYF. The CDR3 coding sequence is TGTGCCAGCAGGATACTAGCGGGGAGCTACGAGCAGTACTTC.

This clone was observed a single time. The J gene is TRBJ1-1, the V gene TRBV5-1, with 7 positions matching TRBD1. This CDR3 contains 15 residues. V lost 3 bases, J lost 4 bases, and 9 bases stayed unmatched. Germline CDR1 and CDR2: SGHRS and YFSETQ. CDR3: CASSYDGTVPTEAFF. As DNA, the CDR3 is TGCGCCAGCAGCTACGATGGGACAGTTCCCACTGAAGCTTTCTTT.

The table lists this clone with a count of one. The rearrangement joins TRBV5-6 to TRBJ2-7, with D possibly matching TRBD1 (5 bases). V gave up 4 bases and J gave up 2 bases, with 13 bases separating them. In germline, CDR1 is SGHDT, CDR2 YYEEEE. The CDR3 has 14 residues. CDR3 DNA sequence: TGTGCCAGCAGCCTGACCCCAGGGACCTACGAGCAGTACTTC. Protein: CASSLTPGTYEQYF.

On this clone: Different DNA sequences within this sample yield the same CDR3. This chain's CDR3 is CSVMAGSYEQYF. As DNA, the CDR3 is TGCAGCGTTATGGCAGGCTCCTACGAGCAGTACTTC. The chain combines TRBV29-1 with TRBJ2-7; D unclear. The CDR3 totals 12 residues. CDR1 is SQVTM and CDR2 is ANQGSEA in the germline V gene. The ends were cut back, 5 bases at V and 0 bases at J, with 8 bases in the middle.

The DNA of the CDR3 is TGTGCCAGCAGCCACCCGCTAGCGGGAGGGGGCGGGCGCACCGGGGAGCTGTTTTTT. As protein: CASSHPLAGGGGRTGELFF. V and J are TRBV4-2 and TRBJ2-2; 12 bases fit TRBD2. V was pared by 3 bases and J by 4 bases, with 12 bases of the junction left unmatched. Germline assignment: CDR1 LGHNA and CDR2 YNFKEQ. The length of the CDR3 is 19 residues.

The gene calls are TRBV11-3 and TRBJ2-1; maybe TRBD2 (6 bases). V was cut by 1 base and J by 5 bases, with 18 bases left in between. The CDR3 is made up of 17 amino acids. Germline V gene lookup returns CDR1 SGHNT and CDR2 YENEEA. CDR3 nucleotide sequence: TGTGCCAGCAGCTTAGGGAGGGGAGCGGGCCTTAACAATGAGCAGTTCTTC. Translating gives CASSLGRGAGLNNEQFF.

The chain links TRBV18 to TRBJ2-6, with D perhaps matching TRBD2 (6 bases). V lost 6 bases to trimming and J lost 0 bases, with 12 bases between them. This CDR3 has 16 amino acids. The V gene's germline CDR1 is KGHSH and CDR2 LQKENI. The CDR3 loop reads CASSGGKASGANVLTF. CDR3 nucleotide sequence: TGTGCCAGCTCGGGAGGAAAAGCCTCTGGGGCCAACGTCCTGACTTTC.

Concerning this clone: Other DNA sequences from this sample encode an identical CDR3 as well. The chain joins TRBV7-2 to TRBJ2-5; TRBD1 matches at 8 bases. The CDR3 runs to 13 residues. The V gene's germline CDR1 is SGHTA and CDR2 FQGNSA. V was clipped by 5 bases and J by 4 bases; unmatched bases: 3. CDR3 in amino acids: CASSGQGGETQYF. The CDR3 DNA reads as TGTGCCAGCAGCGGACAGGGCGGAGAGACCCAGTACTTC.

The chain recombines TRBV7-2 with TRBJ1-5; tentatively, D is TRBD1 (5 bases). V gave up 8 bases and J gave up 0 bases, with 8 bases separating them. Germline CDR1 is SGHTA and CDR2 is FQGNSA. This CDR3 comprises 13 residues. In DNA, the CDR3 is TGTGCCAGCGGGGCGGGTAGCAATCAGCCCCAGCATTTT. Translating gives CASGAGSNQPQHF. The full variable domain, rest sourced from reference TRBV7-2 and TRBJ1-5, is GAGVSQSPSNKVTEKGKDVELRCDPISGHTALYWYRQSLGQGLEFLIYFQGNSAPDKSGLPSDRFSAERTGGSVSTLTIQRTQQEDSAVYLCASGAGSNQPQHFGDGTRLSIL.

This chain uses TRBV6-1 with TRBJ2-7; D is ambiguous. The V gene lost 8 bases and the J gene lost 0 bases, with 8 bases spanning the gap. Germline-derived CDR1 and CDR2 are MNHNS and SASEGT. The CDR3 length is 12 residues. CDR3 sequence reads: CASADNSYEQYF. Written as DNA, the CDR3 is TGTGCCAGCGCCGACAACTCCTACGAGCAGTACTTC.

The table lists this clone with a few counts. Additional DNA sequences in this sample encode the identical CDR3. V gene TRBV5-1 combines with J gene TRBJ2-1; weak D call: TRBD2 (5 bases). V was cut by 2 bases and J by 5 bases, with 8 bases left in between. Germline CDR1 reads SGHRS; CDR2 reads YFSETQ. The CDR3 extends over 13 amino acids. CDR3 coding DNA: TGCGCCAGCAGCTTTGGACTGGACAATGAGCAGTTCTTC. The encoded protein is CASSFGLDNEQFF.

This clone was observed a few times. The chain couples TRBV6-4 to TRBJ1-5, with D perhaps matching TRBD1 (6 bases). Per the germline V gene, CDR1 is MRHNA and CDR2 is SNTAGT. V shed 3 bases and J shed 5 bases, with 14 bases lying between them. This CDR3 is built from 15 residues. The CDR3 loop reads CASSERLRGDQPQHF. The DNA of the CDR3 is TGTGCCAGCAGTGAACGACTCAGGGGCGATCAGCCCCAGCATTTT.

This clone was observed once. The chain carries TRBV10-1 and TRBJ2-7, with TRBD2 matching over 15 bases. The CDR3 has 19 amino acids. In germline, CDR1 is WNHNN, CDR2 SYGVQD (reference sequence). V was pared by 6 bases and J by 0 bases, with 12 bases of the junction left unmatched. The CDR3 DNA sequence: TGCGCCAGCAGCTCCGGACTAGCGGGAGGGTCAAGGAGCTCCTACGAGCAGTACTTC. Its protein is CASSSGLAGGSRSSYEQYF.

The chain carries TRBV5-1 and TRBJ2-3; TRBD1 agrees at 7 bases. The trim removed 6 bases at V and 0 bases at J, leaving 10 bases unmatched. Germline V gene sequence: CDR1 SGHRS, CDR2 YFSETQ. The CDR3 contains 16 residues. The DNA for the CDR3 is TGCGCCAGCACCTCCACTCAGGGGGTTAGCACAGATACGCAGTATTTT. Residues: CASTSTQGVSTDTQYF. The whole variable domain, filled in from reference TRBV5-1 and TRBJ2-3, reads KAGVTQTPRYLIKTRGQQVTLSCSPISGHRSVSWYQQTPGQGLQFLFEYFSETQRNKGNFPGRFSGRQFSNSRSEMNVSTLELGDSALYLCASTSTQGVSTDTQYFGPGTRLTVL.